These T cell receptor beta chains were read from a single sample in a study of radiotherapy plus CTLA-4 blockade in lung cancer. Assay used: immunoSEQ multiplex PCR; TCRdb lists only in-frame clones, some missing. Among about 43,000 clones, roughly two thirds were seen once, and the ten largest hold more than 20%. The specimen comprised peripheral blood, sampled from a patient treated with radiotherapy plus ipilimumab. Source of these receptors: a human donor with non-small cell lung cancer who had a partial response to radiotherapy plus ipilimumab. The CDR3 runs from the conserved cysteine through the conserved F or W. The D gene is left open where the match is weak. A row's size may be missing; if present it is once, few, many or a size class.

clone_size d_call j_call v_call cdr3_aa cdr3_nt
many NA TRBJ1-2 TRBV6-5 CASSSGGGYGYTF TGTGCCAGCAGCTCCGGGGGTGGCTATGGCTACACCTTC
few TRBD2 TRBJ2-1 TRBV6-5 CASSGGDWGFF TGTGCCAGCTCGGGGGGGGACTGGGGGTTCTTC
NA TRBD1 TRBJ1-6 TRBV5-1 CASSWQGVIESPLHF TGCGCCAGCAGCTGGCAGGGGGTAATAGAATCACCCCTCCACTTT
NA TRBD2 TRBJ2-2 TRBV7-2 CASSLIAGGRAGELFF TGTGCCAGCAGCTTAATAGCGGGAGGCCGAGCCGGGGAGCTGTTTTTT
few NA TRBJ1-6 TRBV27 CASAYREFDSPLHF TGTGCCAGCGCGTACAGGGAGTTTGATTCACCCCTCCACTTT
NA TRBD2 TRBJ2-7 TRBV2 CASREGLAGYEQYF TGTGCCAGCAGGGAGGGACTAGCGGGCTACGAGCAGTACTTC
NA NA TRBJ1-1 TRBV30 CAWSTGLANTEAFF TGTGCCTGGAGTACAGGGCTCGCGAACACTGAAGCTTTCTTT
few NA TRBJ1-4 TRBV2 CASSEQPGANEKLFF TGTGCCAGCAGTGAACAGCCAGGGGCGAATGAAAAACTGTTTTTT
few NA TRBJ2-7 TRBV7-2 CASSGTGYEQYF TGTGCCAGCAGCGGCACGGGTTACGAGCAGTACTTC
few TRBD2 TRBJ2-1 TRBV11-3 CASSLGTSGSLNEQFF TGTGCCAGCAGCTTAGGGACTAGCGGGTCCCTCAATGAGCAGTTCTTC
NA NA TRBJ1-3 TRBV7-9 CASSPTASGNTIYF TGTGCCAGCAGCCCGACAGCCTCTGGAAACACCATATATTTT
once NA TRBJ2-3 TRBV18 CASSPLENTQYF TGTGCCAGCTCACCGTTGGAGAATACGCAGTATTTT
NA NA TRBJ2-3 TRBV18 CASSPKPGVTDTQYF TGTGCCAGCTCACCCAAGCCGGGGGTAACAGATACGCAGTATTTT
NA NA TRBJ1-2 TRBV5-5 CASRASQGRSYGYTF TGTGCCAGCCGGGCCTCGCAGGGAAGAAGCTATGGCTACACCTTC
NA NA TRBJ1-3 TRBV5-8 CASSPPVSGNTIYF TGTGCCAGCAGCCCCCCGGTCTCTGGAAACACCATATATTTT
few NA TRBJ2-7 TRBV19 CASSIGTGREQYF TGTGCCAGTAGTATAGGCACAGGCCGCGAGCAGTACTTC
NA NA TRBJ1-2 TRBV30 CAWSGDRQSYGYTF TGTGCCTGGAGTGGAGACAGGCAGTCCTATGGCTACACCTTC
NA TRBD2 TRBJ2-3 TRBV7-2 CASSLDSSGIRTDTQYF TGTGCCAGCAGCTTAGACTCTAGCGGGATTCGCACAGATACGCAGTATTTT
NA NA TRBJ1-4 TRBV6-5 CASSYLGSFGEKLFF TGTGCCAGCAGTTACTTGGGCAGTTTTGGTGAAAAACTGTTTTTT
NA TRBD1 TRBJ2-7 TRBV10-3 CAISESNRGGPEQYF TGTGCCATCAGTGAGTCGAACAGGGGTGGTCCCGAGCAGTACTTC
NA TRBD2 TRBJ2-5 TRBV5-1 CASSPTLGLAGKETQYF TGCGCCAGCAGCCCAACCCTGGGACTAGCGGGGAAAGAGACCCAGTACTTC
NA TRBD1 TRBJ2-1 TRBV6-1 CASRRTGGGEQFF TGTGCCAGCAGGAGAACAGGGGGAGGCGAGCAGTTCTTC
NA NA TRBJ1-5 TRBV30 CAWSVSSSQPQHF TGTGCCTGGAGTGTCTCCTCTAGTCAGCCCCAGCATTTT
NA NA TRBJ2-3 TRBV5-1 CASSLVRDTDTQYF TGCGCCAGCAGCTTGGTTCGGGACACAGATACGCAGTATTTT
NA NA TRBJ1-1 TRBV6-1 CASSEAYSEAFF TGTGCCAGCAGTGAAGCTTACAGTGAAGCTTTCTTT
NA TRBD1 TRBJ2-5 TRBV6-1 CASTGGETQYF TGTGCCAGCACAGGGGGTGAGACCCAGTACTTC
NA NA TRBJ1-2 TRBV9 CASSSFHFLGYTF TGTGCCAGCAGTAGTTTTCACTTTCTTGGCTACACCTTC
NA NA TRBJ2-7 TRBV18 CASSPTASGHYEQYF TGTGCCAGCTCACCAACAGCCTCCGGACACTACGAGCAGTACTTC
NA NA TRBJ2-2 TRBV7-3 CASSLTSSGTGELFF TGTGCCAGCAGCTTAACGTCCAGCGGCACCGGGGAGCTGTTTTTT
few TRBD2 TRBJ2-1 TRBV5-5 CASSLVMREAGDSYNEQFF TGTGCCAGCAGCTTAGTGATGCGGGAGGCAGGGGACTCCTACAATGAGCAGTTCTTC
NA TRBD1 TRBJ2-7 TRBV5-6 CASSYRQGSYEQYF TGTGCCAGCAGCTACCGACAGGGCTCCTACGAGCAGTACTTC
NA NA TRBJ1-1 TRBV2 CASSTGRSNTEAFF TGTGCCAGCAGCACAGGACGGAGTAACACTGAAGCTTTCTTT
NA TRBD1 TRBJ2-2 TRBV10-3 CAIRGTGNDGELFF TGTGCCATCAGGGGGACAGGGAACGACGGGGAGCTGTTTTTT
NA NA TRBJ1-3 TRBV15 CATSREGSSGNTIYF TGTGCCACCAGCAGAGAGGGGAGCTCTGGAAACACCATATATTTT
NA NA TRBJ2-1 TRBV5-1 CASNQIPGGEQFF TGCGCCAGCAACCAAATCCCCGGGGGTGAGCAGTTCTTC
NA TRBD2 TRBJ2-1 TRBV7-3 CASSPGTSGNEQFF TGTGCCAGCAGCCCAGGGACTAGCGGCAATGAGCAGTTCTTC
NA NA TRBJ1-1 TRBV30 CAWSRGALEAFF TGTGCCTGGAGTCGGGGAGCCCTTGAAGCTTTCTTT
NA TRBD1 TRBJ1-2 TRBV16 CASGTAIYGYTF TGTGCCAGTGGGACAGCCATCTATGGCTACACCTTC
few NA TRBJ1-3 TRBV20-1 CSALERNTIYF TGCAGTGCCCTTGAGAGGAACACCATATATTTT
NA TRBD2 TRBJ2-7 TRBV18 CASSQGGSLDYEQYF TGTGCCAGCTCACAGGGAGGGAGCCTTGATTACGAGCAGTACTTC
NA NA TRBJ1-2 TRBV29-1 CSVTQGSYGYTF TGCAGCGTGACGCAAGGGAGCTATGGCTACACCTTC
many NA TRBJ1-2 TRBV7-2 CASSTTGSYGYTF TGTGCCAGCAGTACTACCGGATCCTATGGCTACACCTTC
NA TRBD2 TRBJ2-3 TRBV19 CASSSASGRLDTQYF TGTGCCAGTAGTTCGGCTAGCGGGAGATTAGATACGCAGTATTTT
NA TRBD1 TRBJ1-1 TRBV19 CASSNRDSTEAFF TGTGCCAGTAGTAACCGGGACAGCACTGAAGCTTTCTTT
NA NA TRBJ2-3 TRBV5-1 CASSLFSGTDTQYF TGCGCCAGCAGCTTATTTTCAGGCACAGATACGCAGTATTTT
NA TRBD1 TRBJ1-4 TRBV4-3 CASSQERLNRGNEKLFF TGCGCCAGCAGCCAAGAACGGTTAAACAGGGGGAATGAAAAACTGTTTTTT